The rows below give T cell receptor beta chains drawn from one sample of a study of beta chain features in type 1 diabetes. Data came from immunoSEQ multiplex PCR; TCRdb stores just in-frame clones and leaves some out. In the table there are roughly 400,000 clones, around 9.6% of which are singletons. The sequencing input was central memory CD4+ T cells from blood. The receptors originated from a man aged 25 to 45 with type 1 diabetes. Both conserved end residues are part of each CDR3. Fields, in order: CDR3 protein, CDR3 DNA, J gene, V gene, clone size, D gene. The D gene is left open where the match is weak. Only some rows state a clone size, as once, few, many or a class for expanded clones.

CDR3: CASSLFSGDGQPQHF
DNA: TGTGCCAGCAGTTTATTTTCGGGTGACGGACAGCCCCAGCATTTT
J: TRBJ1-5
V: TRBV28
size: NA
D: NA

CDR3: CASRTAGGHEQYF
DNA: TGTGCCAGCAGGACAGCAGGGGGCCACGAGCAGTACTTC
J: TRBJ2-7
V: TRBV27
size: few
D: TRBD1

CDR3: CASSLGGDNYGYTF
DNA: TGTGCCAGCAGCTTAGGAGGGGATAACTATGGCTACACCTTC
J: TRBJ1-2
V: TRBV7-9
size: few
D: NA

CDR3: CASSPLRLTSGRPPEQYF
DNA: TGTGCCAGCAGCCCCCTCCGACTGACTAGCGGGAGGCCCCCTGAGCAGTACTTC
J: TRBJ2-7
V: TRBV7-6
size: few
D: TRBD2

CDR3: CASSASRDPGRGEQFF
DNA: TGTGCCAGCAGCGCTTCCCGGGACCCGGGGAGGGGTGAGCAGTTCTTC
J: TRBJ2-1
V: TRBV9
size: many
D: TRBD2

CDR3: CASSLSRISTDTQYF
DNA: TGTGCCAGCAGCTTAAGCCGAATCAGCACAGATACGCAGTATTTT
J: TRBJ2-3
V: TRBV7-3
size: few
D: NA

CDR3: CASSGQGTTNEKLFF
DNA: TGTGCCAGCAGTGGACAGGGGACGACTAATGAAAAACTGTTTTTT
J: TRBJ1-4
V: TRBV6-1
size: few
D: TRBD1

CDR3: CASRKQGGNQPQHF
DNA: TGTGCCAGCAGAAAACAGGGTGGCAATCAGCCCCAGCATTTT
J: TRBJ1-5
V: TRBV28
size: NA
D: NA

CDR3: CASSVNPVATNEKLFF
DNA: TGTGCCAGCAGCGTCAATCCGGTCGCAACTAATGAAAAACTGTTTTTT
J: TRBJ1-4
V: TRBV6-6
size: few
D: NA

CDR3: CASSPYASGQETQYF
DNA: TGTGCCAGCAGCCCCTACGCCAGCGGCCAAGAGACCCAGTACTTC
J: TRBJ2-5
V: TRBV2
size: few
D: NA

CDR3: CASSLDPSTDTQYF
DNA: TGCGCCAGCAGCTTGGACCCTAGCACAGATACGCAGTATTTT
J: TRBJ2-3
V: TRBV5-1
size: few
D: NA

CDR3: CASTQGQGSTGELFF
DNA: TGTGCCAGCACCCAGGGACAGGGATCCACCGGGGAGCTGTTTTTT
J: TRBJ2-2
V: TRBV6-1
size: few
D: TRBD1

CDR3: CAWSRGRPNTGELFF
DNA: TGTGCCTGGAGTCGAGGGCGCCCGAACACCGGGGAGCTGTTTTTT
J: TRBJ2-2
V: TRBV30
size: few
D: NA

CDR3: CASSPPGGASRSGYTF
DNA: TGTGCCAGCAGCCCCCCAGGGGGCGCCTCCCGGAGTGGCTACACCTTC
J: TRBJ1-2
V: TRBV28
size: many
D: TRBD1

CDR3: CASKFAGHGGDTQYF
DNA: TGCGCCAGCAAGTTCGCGGGCCACGGAGGAGATACGCAGTATTTT
J: TRBJ2-3
V: TRBV5-1
size: few
D: NA

CDR3: CASSMGNSGTGKSSTEAFF
DNA: TGTGCCAGCAGCATGGGCAATTCAGGGACAGGGAAGTCGTCGACTGAAGCTTTCTTT
J: TRBJ1-1
V: TRBV13
size: NA
D: TRBD1

CDR3: CASSLGMEREAFF
DNA: TGTGCCAGCAGCTTAGGGATGGAAAGAGAAGCTTTCTTT
J: TRBJ1-1
V: TRBV7-9
size: NA
D: NA

CDR3: CATQRLSGNTIYF
DNA: TGCGCTACACAGAGACTCTCTGGAAACACCATATATTTT
J: TRBJ1-3
V: TRBV10-1
size: NA
D: NA

CDR3: CAWSLSEEAFF
DNA: TGTGCCTGGAGTCTAAGCGAAGAAGCTTTCTTT
J: TRBJ1-1
V: TRBV30
size: NA
D: NA

CDR3: CASSVGGLVGETQYF
DNA: TGTGCCAGCAGCGTCGGGGGCCTCGTCGGGGAGACCCAGTACTTC
J: TRBJ2-5
V: TRBV9
size: NA
D: NA

CDR3: CASSTRGREPQHF
DNA: TGTGCCAGCAGTACCAGGGGGCGCGAGCCCCAGCATTTT
J: TRBJ1-5
V: TRBV27
size: few
D: TRBD1

CDR3: CATSRPHRGEYEQYF
DNA: TGTGCCACCAGCAGACCTCACCGCGGGGAATACGAGCAGTACTTC
J: TRBJ2-7
V: TRBV15
size: few
D: NA